The rows below give T cell receptor beta chains drawn from one sample of a study of T cell responses to AZD1222 COVID-19 vaccine. This table comes from immunoSEQ multiplex PCR, and its TCRdb copy is limited to in-frame clones, with some not included. The repertoire consists of over 100,000 clones, with about 86% occurring once and the leading ten covering approximately 12%. The input for sequencing was peripheral blood, taken on day 0 of AZD1222 vaccination. These receptors were taken from an adult in good health. CDR3s include the opening cysteine and the closing phenylalanine or tryptophan.

cdr3_length | j_call | v_call | cdr3_aa
16 | TRBJ2-6 | TRBV5-1 | CASSLGRYAGANVLTF
13 | TRBJ1-1 | TRBV6-5 | CASSYRGRTEAFF
14 | TRBJ2-2 | TRBV10-1 | CASSEYRGTGELFF
16 | TRBJ2-2 | TRBV10-3 | CAISEFRPGESGELFF
15 | TRBJ2-3 | TRBV9 | CASSRGASGTDTQYF
15 | TRBJ2-7 | TRBV4-1 | CASSQLRQGPYEQYF
14 | TRBJ1-6 | TRBV13 | CASSFARESSPLHF
13 | TRBJ2-7 | TRBV12-3/TRBV12-4 | CATGVQGNSEQYF
16 | TRBJ2-5 | TRBV4-3 | CASSQDLTGGRETQYF
15 | TRBJ1-1 | TRBV6-2/TRBV6-3 | CASSTHSGGNTEAFF
13 | TRBJ2-7 | TRBV5-4 | CASSADREHEQYF
18 | TRBJ1-2 | TRBV27 | CASSYHNDGGRGYYGYTF
15 | TRBJ1-6 | TRBV2 | CASRGQGTYNSPLHF
13 | TRBJ2-7 | TRBV5-1 | CASSNRGPYEQYF
14 | TRBJ1-2 | TRBV5-1 | CASSRETGSYGYTF
14 | TRBJ2-1 | TRBV11-3 | CASSSRVIYNEQFF
14 | TRBJ1-4 | TRBV5-1 | CASRQGQSNEKLFF
15 | TRBJ1-1 | TRBV3-1/TRBV3-2 | CASGPGTGLVQGAFF
15 | TRBJ1-4 | TRBV5-8 | CASSPPGRFNEKLFF
13 | TRBJ1-1 | TRBV2 | CASRKRVNTEAFF
13 | TRBJ1-2 | TRBV5-8 | CASSLEQARYYTF
15 | TRBJ2-7 | TRBV6-5 | CASRKGQGKGYEQYF